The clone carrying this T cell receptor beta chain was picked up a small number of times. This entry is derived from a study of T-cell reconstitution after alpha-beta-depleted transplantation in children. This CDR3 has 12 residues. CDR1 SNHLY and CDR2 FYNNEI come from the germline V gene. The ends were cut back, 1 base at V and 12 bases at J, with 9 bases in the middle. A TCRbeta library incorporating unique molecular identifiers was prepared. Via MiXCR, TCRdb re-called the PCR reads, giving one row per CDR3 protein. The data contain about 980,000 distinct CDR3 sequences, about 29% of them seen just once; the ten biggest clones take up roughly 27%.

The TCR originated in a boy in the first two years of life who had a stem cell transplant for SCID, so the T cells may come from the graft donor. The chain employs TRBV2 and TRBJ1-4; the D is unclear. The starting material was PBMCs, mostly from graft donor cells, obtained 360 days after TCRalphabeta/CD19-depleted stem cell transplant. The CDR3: CASSEGSLELFF. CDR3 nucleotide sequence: TGTGCCAGCAGTGAAGGATCCCTGGAACTGTTTTTT.